A selection of T cell receptor beta chains follows, all from one sample in a study of control samples from healthy donors and cancer patients. The method was immunoSEQ multiplex PCR; TCRdb's version includes in-frame clones alone and lacks a portion of them. The sample records around 68,000 clones, about 80% being singletons. Sequenced sample: blood. Source of these receptors: a man aged 50 to 59 in good health. The CDR3 runs from the conserved cysteine through the conserved F or W. A D gene is named only where the DNA matches it firmly.

J gene	V gene	D gene	CDR3 protein	CDR3 DNA
TRBJ1-4	TRBV19	-	CASKHEKLFF	TGTGCCAGTAAGCATGAAAAACTGTTTTTT
TRBJ2-5	TRBV19	-	CASSNTGKETQYF	TGTGCCAGTAGTAATACAGGGAAAGAGACCCAGTACTTC
TRBJ2-5	TRBV6-6	TRBD2	CASSYSYSGRETQYF	TGTGCCAGCAGTTACTCCTATAGCGGGAGGGAGACCCAGTACTTC
TRBJ1-1	TRBV3-1/TRBV3-2	TRBD1	CASSFLGGAEAFF	TGTGCCAGCAGCTTCCTAGGGGGCGCTGAAGCTTTCTTT
TRBJ2-3	TRBV7-2	TRBD2	CASSSLAGVDTQYF	TGTGCCAGCAGCTCGCTAGCGGGAGTAGATACGCAGTATTTT
TRBJ2-1	TRBV5-1	-	CASSLAPGTNEQFF	TGCGCCAGCAGCTTGGCCCCAGGAACCAATGAGCAGTTCTTC
TRBJ1-1	TRBV29-1	-	CSANKGQTTNTEAFF	TGCAGCGCGAACAAAGGACAGACAACTAACACTGAAGCTTTCTTT
TRBJ2-1	TRBV28	-	CASHGISSYNEQFF	TGTGCCAGTCACGGGATTAGCTCCTACAATGAGCAGTTCTTC
TRBJ2-5	TRBV7-9	-	CASRRLSPPGTQYF	TGTGCCAGCAGGAGACTCTCCCCGCCGGGGACCCAGTACTTC
TRBJ1-5	TRBV5-6	-	CASSSRANRDPQPQHF	TGTGCCAGCAGCTCCAGAGCAAACAGGGATCCTCAGCCCCAGCATTTT
TRBJ2-7	TRBV7-9	-	CASSLAGDYEQYF	TGTGCCAGCAGCTTAGCTGGAGATTACGAGCAGTACTTC
TRBJ1-2	TRBV6-2/TRBV6-3	TRBD1	CASSYSATGSYGYTF	TGTGCCAGCAGTTACTCAGCGACAGGGAGCTATGGCTACACCTTC
TRBJ2-3	TRBV24-1	TRBD1	CATSVGQVSTDTQYF	TGTGCCACCAGTGTAGGACAGGTTAGCACAGATACGCAGTATTTT